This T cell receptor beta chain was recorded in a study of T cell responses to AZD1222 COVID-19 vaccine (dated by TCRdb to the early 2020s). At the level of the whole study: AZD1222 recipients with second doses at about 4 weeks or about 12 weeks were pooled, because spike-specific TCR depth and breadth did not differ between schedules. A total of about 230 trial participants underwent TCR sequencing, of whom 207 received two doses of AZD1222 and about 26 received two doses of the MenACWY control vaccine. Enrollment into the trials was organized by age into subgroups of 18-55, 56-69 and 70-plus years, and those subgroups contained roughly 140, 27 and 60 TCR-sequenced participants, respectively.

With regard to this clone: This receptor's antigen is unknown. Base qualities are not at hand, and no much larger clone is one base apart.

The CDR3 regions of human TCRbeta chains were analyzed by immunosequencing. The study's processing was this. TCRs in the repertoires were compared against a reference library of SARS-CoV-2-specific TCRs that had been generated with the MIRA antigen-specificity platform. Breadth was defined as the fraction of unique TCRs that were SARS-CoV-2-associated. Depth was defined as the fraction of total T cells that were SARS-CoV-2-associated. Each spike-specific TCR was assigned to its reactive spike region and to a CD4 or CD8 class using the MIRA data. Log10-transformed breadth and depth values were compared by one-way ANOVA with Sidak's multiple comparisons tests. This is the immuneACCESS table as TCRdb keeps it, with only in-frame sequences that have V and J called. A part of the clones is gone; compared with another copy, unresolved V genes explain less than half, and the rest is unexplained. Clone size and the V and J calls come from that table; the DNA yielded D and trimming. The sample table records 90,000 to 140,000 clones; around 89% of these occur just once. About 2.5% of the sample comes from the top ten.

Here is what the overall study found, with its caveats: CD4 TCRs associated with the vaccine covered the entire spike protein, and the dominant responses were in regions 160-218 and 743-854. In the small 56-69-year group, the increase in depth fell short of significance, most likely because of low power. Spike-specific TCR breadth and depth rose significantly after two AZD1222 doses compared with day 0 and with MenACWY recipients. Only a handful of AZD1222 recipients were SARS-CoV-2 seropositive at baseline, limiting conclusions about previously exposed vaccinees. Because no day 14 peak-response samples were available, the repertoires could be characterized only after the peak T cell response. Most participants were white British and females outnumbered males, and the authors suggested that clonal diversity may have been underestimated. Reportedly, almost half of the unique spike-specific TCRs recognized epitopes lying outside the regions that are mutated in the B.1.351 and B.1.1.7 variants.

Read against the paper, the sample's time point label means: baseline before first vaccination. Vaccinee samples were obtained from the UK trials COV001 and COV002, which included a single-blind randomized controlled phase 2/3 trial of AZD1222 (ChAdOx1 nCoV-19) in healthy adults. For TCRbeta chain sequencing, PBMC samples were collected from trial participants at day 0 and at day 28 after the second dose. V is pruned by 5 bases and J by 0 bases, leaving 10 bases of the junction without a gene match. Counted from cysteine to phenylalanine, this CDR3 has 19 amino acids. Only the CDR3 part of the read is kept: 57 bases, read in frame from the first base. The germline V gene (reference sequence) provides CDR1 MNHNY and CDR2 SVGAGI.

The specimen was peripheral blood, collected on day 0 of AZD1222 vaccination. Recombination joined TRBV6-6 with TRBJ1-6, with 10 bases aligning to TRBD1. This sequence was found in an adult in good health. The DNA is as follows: TGTGCCAGCAGTCCCGGGACAGGGGACTCGAGCTCCTATAATTCACCCCTCCACTTT. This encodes CASSPGTGDSSSYNSPLHF.